This section outlines one T cell receptor (beta chain) sequence together with its context. The antigen remains unidentified. The data belong to a study of a mutant IDH1 vaccine in newly diagnosed glioma. The wider study: Vaccinations were initiated 4-6 weeks following radiotherapy alone, or were given together with temozolomide cycles. Every participant had undergone radiotherapy, temozolomide, or both before, and most underwent both.

The table came from immunoSEQ multiplex PCR; TCRdb's copy has only in-frame clones and leaves some out. The repertoire holds more than 25,000 clones, with more than 65% as singletons. Time point specified: week 35, safety follow-up. Vaccine doses each comprised 300 ug of mutant IDH1 20-mer peptide, with topical imiquimod. In every donor, the tumor was a new WHO grade 3 or 4 IDH1-mutant, ATRX-lost astrocytoma. The clonotype was recovered from a man between 50 and 59 years old with glioma. This sample comprised PBMCs, obtained from a glioma patient whose treatment included an IDH1 peptide vaccine.

CDR3 nucleotide sequence: TGTGCCAGCGGCCGGGACAGGGACGAGCAGTACTTC. Its protein product is CASGRDRDEQYF. The chain employs TRBV18 and TRBJ2-7; 9 bases line up with TRBD1. The CDR3 has 12 residues. CDR1 is KGHSH, CDR2 LQKENI, per germline. Losses at the gene ends were 8 bases for V and 5 bases for J; bases not matched to a gene: 4.